Included here is one TCR beta chain sequence, with context. The target of this receptor is not known. No much larger clonotype is one base removed from it; base qualities were not supplied. At one collaborating source in Seattle, patients were enrolled during active infection and were followed longitudinally through the course of disease. Each collaborating institution followed its own protocols to collect whole blood in K2EDTA tubes. Collaborator samples were shipped for TCRbeta analysis as frozen whole blood, isolated PBMCs, or DNA extracted from either sample type. This sample was taken from a study of blood T cell repertoires in COVID-19 (dated by TCRdb to about 2020). Some background on the complete study: Samples covering the acute and convalescent phases of COVID-19 were provided by collaborators in the United States, Italy and Spain. Subjects who had been exposed to COVID-19, were actively infected with it, or had recovered from it provided the deeply sampled blood TCRbeta repertoires that made up the dataset. The samples were drawn from the first 160 participants of the ongoing ImmuneRACE study and from over 950 subjects provided by 6 global collaborators. The prospective study material was composed of cDNA or gDNA derived from T cells, B-cell-depleted T cells, or PBMCs. The repertoires were released in a freely available public database meant as a resource for research on the immune response to SARS-CoV-2. The sample metadata nearly always contained a de-identified subject ID, COVID-19 status, age in years and sex. HLA class I and class II types, where available, came from metadata supplied by the sample provider rather than from assay-based typing.

What the work shows at the level of the full study, not this receptor alone: How much clinical and demographic metadata was included differed by source and by participant, and the metadata was provided uncurated.

The immunoSEQ Assay, a bias-controlled multiplex PCR, was used to amplify TCRbeta CDR3 regions from genomic DNA. The source study handled its data this way. The number of nucleated cells in each sample was estimated from the amplification of reference gene primers within the assay. Sequence reads were collapsed and filtered to measure the absolute abundance of every unique TCRbeta CDR3 rearrangement. For each sample, productive Simpson clonality was calculated as the square root of Simpson's diversity index across productive rearrangements. Held by TCRdb, this immuneACCESS table contains in-frame sequences only and omits some clones. Under half of the omission traces to an unresolved V gene where checked; the cause of the rest is unknown. V, J and clone size derive from that table, while D and trimming were established from the DNA sequence. For this sample there are over 450,000 clones; roughly nine tenths appear just once. Jointly, the top ten make up around 7.8% of the sample.

Between the V and J ends, shortened by 0 bases and 5 bases respectively, the junction contains 7 bases. Including the terminal cysteine and phenylalanine, the CDR3 comprises 13 residues. Only CDR3 DNA remains: 39 bases, in frame from the first base. CDR1 and CDR2 are drawn from the germline V gene: SGHTA, FQGTGA. The chain couples TRBV7-3 to TRBJ2-5; TRBD2 is perhaps the D gene, given 6 matching bases. This TCR was sampled from a woman between 45 and 65 years old with COVID-19, enrolled during active disease. Sequenced input: peripheral blood. The sequenced DNA is TGTGCCAGCAGCTTAACTAGCGGTGAGACCCAGTACTTC. It translates as CASSLTSGETQYF.